The clone carrying this T cell receptor (beta chain) was detected only a few times. Its antigen is currently unknown. The data originate from a study of blood T cells in healthy people across ages. It was with a sample-barcoded 5' primer and a J-beta primer mix that a second PCR of about 7 to 12 cycles was run. Every molecule of cDNA carried a tag from a template-switch adaptor with 12 random nucleotides. TCRdb passed the 5' RACE reads through MiXCR, listing each CDR3 protein once. The top ten clones hold less than 2.5% of a sample with roughly 1,800,000 distinct CDR3 sequences, around 50% of them seen once. This CDR3 spans 16 amino acids. Between the trimmed V and J ends, which lost 5 bases and 2 bases, there was a span of 19 bases. Germline V gene lookup returns CDR1 DFQATT and CDR2 SNEGSKA (reference sequence). Per sample, no less than 5.5 micrograms of total RNA were extracted. Notes on the study in general: Diversity estimates drawn from one million T cells were deemed underestimates. With age, beta diversity per million T cells declined roughly linearly, significantly by over 35.

The V gene is TRBV20-1, the J gene TRBJ2-1, with a tentative D call TRBD2 (6 bases). Sequenced input: blood. The TCR was taken from a woman in her 40s in good health. The CDR3 sequence: CSAPWVRRGAYNEQFF. The CDR3 DNA follows: TGCAGTGCTCCCTGGGTCCGGCGGGGAGCCTACAATGAGCAGTTCTTC.